This T cell receptor (beta chain) was captured by sequencing in a study of identical twins. This CDR3 has 14 amino acids. Germline lookup yields CDR1 MNHEY and CDR2 SVGAGI. V shed 5 bases and J 5 bases; nucleotides not matched to a gene: 8. Template switching added a universal primer binding site, and final cDNA carried unique molecular identifiers. MiXCR, run by TCRdb on the 5' RACE reads, gives a single entry per CDR3 protein. The sample has about 530,000 distinct CDR3 sequences, 12% to 15% seen once. Study results and limitations: Models, which agreed with sharing between unrelated individuals, nonetheless underestimated the out-of-frame TCR alpha sharing seen in monozygotic twins. Analyses of zero insertions could, in part, be confounded by invariant MAIT and iNKT cells.

Regarding this clonotype: Its antigen is still unknown.

Separately, the same data were catalogued under a study of yellow fever vaccine responses in identical twins.

The specimen was CD4+ T cells sorted from blood. J is TRBJ1-1 and V is TRBV6-5, with 7 bases matching TRBD1. This TCR was sampled from a woman aged 18-29 years in good health. The CDR3 DNA sequence: TGTGCCAGCAGTAAGTCGACAGGGAATACTGAAGCTTTCTTT. Its translation is CASSKSTGNTEAFF.